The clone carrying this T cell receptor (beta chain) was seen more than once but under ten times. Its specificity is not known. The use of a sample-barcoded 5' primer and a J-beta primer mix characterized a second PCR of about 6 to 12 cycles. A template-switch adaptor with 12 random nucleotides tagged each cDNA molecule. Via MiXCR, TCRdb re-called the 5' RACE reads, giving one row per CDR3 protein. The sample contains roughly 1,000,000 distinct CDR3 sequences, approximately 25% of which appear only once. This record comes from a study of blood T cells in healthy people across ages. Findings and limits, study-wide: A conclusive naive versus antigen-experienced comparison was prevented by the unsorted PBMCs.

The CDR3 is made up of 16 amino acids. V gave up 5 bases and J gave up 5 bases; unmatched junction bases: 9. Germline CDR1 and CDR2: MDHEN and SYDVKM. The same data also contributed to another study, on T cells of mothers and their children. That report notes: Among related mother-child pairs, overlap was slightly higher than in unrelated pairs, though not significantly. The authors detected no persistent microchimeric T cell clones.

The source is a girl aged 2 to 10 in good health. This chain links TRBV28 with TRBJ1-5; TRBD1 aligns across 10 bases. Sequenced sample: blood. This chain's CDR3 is CASSVDRGRWDQPQHF. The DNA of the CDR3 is TGTGCCAGCAGTGTCGACAGGGGGCGGTGGGATCAGCCCCAGCATTTT.